A single sample is the source of the 16 T cell receptor beta chains below, sequenced in a study of type 1 regulatory T cells. TCRdb passed the reads through MiXCR, listing each CDR3 protein once. Of under 20,000 distinct CDR3 sequences detected, 9.5% to 13% appear once; the ten largest clones hold over 2.5%. The sequenced material came from CD4+ T cells, either the whole sample or a sorted fraction (not recorded which). The receptors here all came from a human donor in good health.

This clonotype was counted at least ten times. The genes are TRBV7-2 and TRBJ2-3; D is possibly TRBD2 (6 bases). Trimming shortened V by 5 bases and J by 8 bases, and 14 bases separated the two germline ends. The germline V gene encodes CDR1 SGHTA and CDR2 FQGNSA. The CDR3 is made up of 13 amino acids. The CDR3 protein is CASSRADYSTQYF. The CDR3 DNA is TGTGCCAGCAGCCGGGCGGACTACTCTACGCAGTATTTT.

The sample holds a few counts of this clonotype. This rearrangement joins TRBV7-8 to TRBJ2-2; D possibly corresponds to TRBD1 (6 bases). Germline CDR1 reads SGHVS; CDR2 reads FQNEAQ. The V gene lost 2 bases and the J gene lost 5 bases, with 12 bases spanning the gap. This CDR3 contains 15 residues. CDR3 in DNA: TGTGCCAGCAGCTTAAGGACAGCGATTACCGGGGAGCTGTTTTTT. It codes for CASSLRTAITGELFF.

This clonotype was counted at least ten times. This chain joins TRBV9 and TRBJ2-1; D is undetermined. Trimming took 0 bases from V and 4 from J, leaving 8 bases between them. The CDR3 is 14 amino acids. Germline CDR1 reads SGDLS; CDR2 reads YYNGEE. CDR3 nucleotide sequence: TGTGCCAGCAGCGTAGAAAGTCTTTACAATGAGCAGTTCTTC. Protein sequence: CASSVESLYNEQFF.

In this sample, this clonotype turned up many times. The chain carries TRBV29-1 and TRBJ2-5; a possible D gene is TRBD2 (6 bases). Germline V CDR1 and CDR2: SQVTM, ANQGSEA. The CDR3 has 15 residues. Trimming shortened V by 3 bases and J by 2 bases, and 16 bases separated the two germline ends. The CDR3 here is CSVDRGSGSQETQYF. CDR3 nucleotide sequence: TGCAGCGTTGATCGGGGTAGCGGATCTCAAGAGACCCAGTACTTC.

This clonotype was detected ten times or more. This rearrangement joins TRBV20-1 to TRBJ1-5, with 7 bases lining up with TRBD1. CDR3 length equals 13 residues. CDR1 and CDR2 (germline): DFQATT, SNEGSKA (reference sequence). The V gene end was trimmed by 3 bases and the J gene end by 5 bases; junction bases not matched to a gene: 4. In DNA form, the CDR3 reads TGCAGTGCTAGTACCCAGGGGGATCAGCCCCAGCATTTT. Translated, it gives CSASTQGDQPQHF.

This clonotype is labeled medium-sized. The chain is built from TRBV5-4 and TRBJ2-3; 8 bases are a match to TRBD2. In germline, CDR1 is SGHNT, CDR2 YYREEE (reference sequence). V was clipped by 4 bases and J by 2 bases; unmatched bases: 9. This CDR3 spans 16 amino acids. CDR3 residues: CASSPPGLGYTDTQYF. The CDR3 DNA sequence: TGTGCCAGCAGCCCTCCGGGACTAGGCTACACAGATACGCAGTATTTT.

The V call is TRBV20-1, the J call TRBJ1-1, with a possible D match to TRBD1 (6 bases). Trimming shortened V by 6 bases and J by 0 bases, and 20 bases separated the two germline ends. Germline values: CDR1 DFQATT, CDR2 SNEGSKA (reference sequence). This CDR3 is 16 amino acids long. The CDR3 region has the DNA TGCAGTGCAAAATCGCGACAGGTCATGATGAACACTGAAGCTTTCTTT. This translates into CSAKSRQVMMNTEAFF.

This clonotype was counted ten times or more. The J gene is TRBJ2-3, the V gene TRBV2, with D unclear. V was trimmed by 0 bases and J by 10 bases, leaving 11 bases between them. CDR3 length: 13 amino acids. CDR1 is SNHLY, CDR2 FYNNEI, per germline. CDR3 sequence: CASSEARQSPQYF. CDR3 sequence (DNA): TGTGCCAGCAGTGAAGCGAGACAATCACCGCAGTATTTT.

This clonotype was seen more than once but under ten times. The chain employs TRBV20-1 and TRBJ2-3; D perhaps matches TRBD2 (5 bases). V dropped 4 bases and J dropped 5 bases, with 10 bases sitting between them. CDR1 is DFQATT, CDR2 SNEGSKA, per germline (reference sequence). The CDR3 extends over 12 amino acids. CDR3 nucleotides: TGCAGTGCTAAAGCGGTGGTAGATACGCAGTATTTT. Encoded protein: CSAKAVVDTQYF.

This clonotype has ten or more counts. V usage is TRBV28 and J usage is TRBJ2-7; 9 bases are shared with TRBD2. CDR3 length: 15 amino acids. The germline CDR1 and CDR2 sequences are MDHEN and SYDVKM. The V segment lost 5 bases and the J segment 3 bases; nucleotides outside the gene matches: 8. CDR3 region: CASSTAGGPNYEQYF. CDR3 nucleotide sequence: TGTGCCAGCAGTACGGCGGGAGGGCCGAACTACGAGCAGTACTTC.

Relative to its sample, this clonotype is medium-sized. J is TRBJ2-7 and V is TRBV3-1, with TRBD2 identical over 15 bases. The V segment lost 4 bases and the J segment 7 bases; nucleotides outside the gene matches: 5. There are 15 residues in the CDR3. Germline assignment: CDR1 LGHDT and CDR2 YNNKEL (reference sequence). This CDR3 reads CASSPTGLAGGEQYF. The CDR3 DNA follows: TGTGCCAGCAGCCCGACGGGACTAGCGGGAGGTGAGCAGTACTTC.

This clonotype was seen ten or more times. The chain recombines TRBV15 with TRBJ2-7; no reliable D call. The V end lost 2 bases, the J end lost 5 bases, and 13 bases lay between the germline ends. In germline, CDR1 is LNHNV, CDR2 YYDKDF (reference sequence). The CDR3 extends over 14 amino acids. The CDR3: CATSRPWVANEQYF. CDR3 nucleotide sequence: TGTGCCACCAGCAGACCCTGGGTGGCTAACGAGCAGTACTTC.

V is TRBV6-4 and J is TRBJ2-3; a weak D match, TRBD2 (6 bases). Between the trimmed V and J ends, which lost 11 bases and 2 bases, there was a span of 14 bases. Looked up from germline, CDR1 is MRHNA and CDR2 is SNTAGT. The CDR3 spans 13 residues. CDR3 DNA sequence: TGTGCCTCACCCGGGACTTTCACAGATACGCAGTATTTT. This gives the protein CASPGTFTDTQYF.

The chain uses TRBV20-1 and TRBJ2-1; D remains ambiguous. V shed 6 bases and J shed 4 bases, with 16 bases lying between them. Germline CDR1 is DFQATT and CDR2 is SNEGSKA (reference sequence). This CDR3 is built from 14 residues. In nucleotides, the CDR3 is TGCAGTGCGTCTAAAGTCGGCCAATACAATGAGCAGTTCTTC. It encodes CSASKVGQYNEQFF.

This clonotype was seen ten or more times. This chain connects TRBV29-1 to TRBJ2-3; tentative D call: TRBD1 (6 bases). Looked up from germline, CDR1 is SQVTM and CDR2 is ANQGSEA. There are 14 residues in the CDR3. The germline V and J ends were trimmed by 4 bases and 5 bases, with 16 bases remaining between them. CDR3 residues: CSVVQGTLRDTQYF. The CDR3 bases are TGCAGCGTTGTACAGGGAACCCTTCGAGATACGCAGTATTTT.

This clonotype occurred many times. The rearrangement uses TRBV18 and TRBJ1-2; the D is unclear. The CDR3 contains 12 residues. V was cut by 5 bases and J by 7 bases, with 11 bases left in between. Per the germline V gene, CDR1 is KGHSH and CDR2 is LQKENI. The CDR3 DNA is TGTGCCAGCTCATATTCAGGTTCTGGCTACACCTTC. Protein: CASSYSGSGYTF.